Listed below are T cell receptor beta chains from one sample, sequenced in a study of T cells in Graves' hyperthyroidism and ophthalmopathy. TCRdb independently ran MiXCR on the multiplex PCR reads; one entry per CDR3 protein. The sample carries about 720,000 distinct CDR3 sequences, around 20% recorded once. Sequenced sample: blood. These receptors came from a woman aged 45-59 years with Graves' hyperthyroidism that later progressed to Graves' ophthalmopathy. The CDR3 runs from the conserved cysteine through the conserved F or W. A D gene is named only where the DNA matches it firmly. Size tells how often a clone was seen (once, few, many) or the class of an expanded clone, and some rows leave it out.

V gene	J gene	clone size	D gene	CDR3 protein	CDR3 DNA
TRBV30	TRBJ1-2	many	-	CAWSVYNYGYTF	TGTGCCTGGAGTGTGTATAACTATGGCTACACCTTC
TRBV6-1	TRBJ1-2	many	TRBD1	CASGGDRRRYTF	TGTGCCAGCGGGGGGGACAGAAGGCGCTACACCTTC
TRBV2	TRBJ2-3	-	TRBD2	CASGTSGITDTQYF	TGTGCCAGCGGGACTAGCGGGATTACAGATACGCAGTATTTT
TRBV3-1	TRBJ1-6	-	TRBD1	CAGSYRTGNNSPLHF	TGTGCCGGCAGCTATCGGACAGGGAATAATTCACCCCTCCACTTT
TRBV6-1	TRBJ1-2	-	-	CASSPAVPNYGYTF	TGTGCCAGCAGCCCGGCGGTCCCTAACTATGGCTACACCTTC
TRBV9	TRBJ2-1	few	TRBD2	CASSFPAGGLSSYNEQFF	TGTGCCAGCAGCTTCCCAGCGGGGGGCCTGAGCTCCTACAATGAGCAGTTCTTC
TRBV19	TRBJ1-2	-	-	CASKGNNYGYTF	TGTGCCAGTAAAGGGAATAACTATGGCTACACCTTC
TRBV7-3	TRBJ2-3	many	TRBD2	CASSYRRGGTDTQYF	TGTGCCAGCAGCTATCGACGGGGGGGCACAGATACGCAGTATTTT
TRBV6-1	TRBJ1-5	few	-	CASSERTGQPQHF	TGTGCCAGCAGTGAAAGGACTGGGCAGCCCCAGCATTTT
TRBV29-1	TRBJ2-1	-	-	CSVLRVLTYNEQFF	TGCAGCGTGCTGAGAGTCCTTACCTACAATGAGCAGTTCTTC
TRBV27	TRBJ2-7	few	-	CASSWTVGAYEQYF	TGTGCCAGCAGTTGGACGGTAGGGGCTTACGAGCAGTACTTC
TRBV11-3	TRBJ2-4	few	-	CASSLAGDQGGNIQYF	TGTGCCAGCAGCTTAGCAGGAGACCAGGGGGGGAACATTCAGTACTTC
TRBV3-1	TRBJ2-2	-	TRBD2	CASSQDGQGGGTGELFF	TGTGCCAGCAGCCAAGATGGGCAGGGCGGGGGCACCGGGGAGCTGTTTTTT
TRBV20-1	TRBJ1-2	-	-	CSAGAPGRGYTF	TGCAGTGCTGGGGCCCCGGGCCGGGGCTACACCTTC
TRBV5-6	TRBJ1-2	few	-	CASSLLREHYGYTF	TGTGCCAGCAGCTTGTTGAGGGAACACTATGGCTACACCTTC
TRBV9	TRBJ2-3	-	TRBD2	CASSVGSGGGPLLTDTQYF	TGTGCCAGCAGCGTAGGTTCGGGCGGGGGACCTCTCCTCACAGATACGCAGTATTTT
TRBV30	TRBJ2-1	few	-	CAWSGRTIQFF	TGTGCCTGGAGTGGTCGGACTATACAGTTCTTC
TRBV3-1	TRBJ2-1	-	TRBD2	CASSALAGGRYNEQFF	TGTGCCAGCAGCGCCTTAGCGGGGGGGAGGTACAATGAGCAGTTCTTC
TRBV30	TRBJ1-1	many	-	CAWSGRDGRTTEAFF	TGTGCCTGGAGTGGAAGGGACGGCAGAACCACTGAAGCTTTCTTT
TRBV5-8	TRBJ2-1	many	-	CASSMDKNSYNEQFF	TGTGCCAGCAGCATGGACAAAAACTCCTACAATGAGCAGTTCTTC
TRBV20-1	TRBJ2-1	few	-	CSARPASAYNEQFF	TGCAGTGCTAGACCAGCAAGTGCCTACAATGAGCAGTTCTTC
TRBV29-1	TRBJ1-2	few	TRBD1	CSGLGQGSAGYTF	TGCAGCGGATTAGGACAGGGGAGCGCTGGCTACACCTTC
TRBV5-1	TRBJ1-4	-	-	CASSLTDVGVEKLFF	TGCGCCAGCAGCTTGACGGACGTAGGCGTGGAAAAACTGTTTTTT
TRBV7-9	TRBJ2-7	many	-	CASSLVGLSSYEQYF	TGTGCCAGCAGCTTAGTTGGGCTCAGCTCCTACGAGCAGTACTTC
TRBV20-1	TRBJ2-1	many	TRBD1	CSARVDRGIEQFF	TGCAGTGCTAGAGTGGACAGGGGAATTGAGCAGTTCTTC
TRBV27	TRBJ2-7	many	TRBD1	CATGQGIYEQYF	TGTGCCACCGGACAGGGGATCTACGAGCAGTACTTC
TRBV9	TRBJ1-2	many	-	CASSVVGAYGYTF	TGTGCCAGCAGCGTAGTAGGGGCATATGGCTACACCTTC
TRBV7-9	TRBJ2-3	many	TRBD1	CASSLAGGGQATDTQYF	TGTGCCAGCAGCTTAGCAGGAGGGGGACAGGCCACAGATACGCAATATTTT
TRBV5-1	TRBJ2-7	many	TRBD2	CASSATSGGGSAYEQYF	TGCGCCAGCAGCGCTACTAGCGGGGGCGGCAGCGCCTACGAGCAGTACTTC
TRBV6-1	TRBJ1-1	-	TRBD1	CASKESGGATEAFF	TGTGCCAGCAAGGAGTCAGGGGGCGCGACTGAAGCTTTCTTT
TRBV20-1	TRBJ2-1	-	-	CSARRTGTPEQFF	TGCAGTGCTAGACGAACCGGGACACCAGAGCAGTTCTTC
TRBV20-1	TRBJ2-5	few	-	CSTETNRLRETQYF	TGCAGTACCGAAACCAACAGATTAAGAGAGACCCAGTACTTC
TRBV9	TRBJ1-1	few	-	CASSVGDRNTEASF	TGTGCCAGCAGCGTAGGAGACAGGAACACTGAAGCTTCCTTT
TRBV14	TRBJ1-3	-	TRBD1	CASSQVPGQGLPSGNTIYF	TGTGCCAGCAGCCAAGTTCCGGGACAGGGATTACCCTCTGGAAACACCATATATTTT
TRBV4-1	TRBJ1-1	few	-	CASSQEDSRTEAFF	TGCGCCAGCAGCCAAGAAGATTCACGCACTGAAGCTTTCTTT
TRBV5-6	TRBJ2-1	few	TRBD1	CASSLRDRADNEQFF	TGTGCCAGCAGCTTGCGGGACAGGGCTGATAATGAGCAGTTCTTC
TRBV12-3/TRBV12-4	TRBJ2-2	few	TRBD1	CASAGGLNTGELFF	TGTGCCAGCGCAGGGGGCTTAAACACCGGGGAGCTGTTTTTT
TRBV7-2	TRBJ2-2	few	-	CASSLGLAFDGELFF	TGTGCCAGCAGCCTAGGCTTAGCGTTTGACGGGGAGCTGTTTTTT
TRBV2	TRBJ1-4	once	-	CASSVGGSWANEKLFF	TGTGCCAGCAGTGTGGGAGGGTCGTGGGCTAATGAAAAACTGTTTTTT
TRBV2	TRBJ1-6	-	-	CASSDIGTNSPLHF	TGTGCCAGCAGTGACATAGGCACTAATTCACCCCTCCACTTT
TRBV12-3/TRBV12-4	TRBJ2-4	many	TRBD1	CASSLQGAYNIQYF	TGTGCCAGCAGTTTGCAGGGGGCTTATAACATTCAGTACTTC
TRBV3-1	TRBJ2-5	many	-	CASSQEGQETQYF	TGTGCCAGCAGCCAAGAAGGGCAAGAGACCCAGTACTTC
TRBV14	TRBJ2-7	-	-	CASSHTGYEQYF	TGTGCCAGCAGCCATACAGGCTACGAGCAGTACTTC
TRBV3-1	TRBJ2-3	many	-	CASSPRTTSTDTQYF	TGTGCCAGCAGCCCCCGGACAACTAGCACAGATACGCAGTATTTT
TRBV12-3/TRBV12-4	TRBJ2-5	few	-	CASSPTLGGLETQYF	TGTGCCAGCAGCCCAACACTCGGGGGCTTGGAGACCCAGTACTTC